This T cell receptor (beta chain) stems from a study of blood T cells in healthy people across ages (dated by TCRdb to the mid-2010s). With regard to the full study: In model experiments, template switching captured about one uniquely barcoded TCR beta cDNA molecule for every two T cells. Using deep sequencing normalized with unique cDNA molecular identifiers, the study measured how TCR beta repertoire diversity changes with age. The donors were split into four age groups: young (average 16 years), middle-aged (around 40), aged (more than 55) and long-lived (roughly 86). Donors of different ages were randomly distributed across sequencing lanes to avoid experimental bias. Using the same blood draw, the study looked at two additional independent replicas of 1 million unique cDNA reads for two donors, one aged 18 to 30 and the other aged 80 or older. The paper as a whole reports these results and caveats: Estimates of total diversity based on one million sequenced T cells were considered lower bounds and underestimates. Donor CMV infection status was unknown, potentially confounding age-related changes in expanded clonotypes. A strong correlation was found between observed TCR beta diversity and the percentage of naive T cells measured by flow cytometry. Observed TCR beta diversity per million T cells fell roughly linearly with age, and a significant reduction was already apparent by age around 39. Because profiling used bulk unsorted PBMCs, naive and antigen-experienced compartments could not be compared conclusively. The long-lived group showed more naive CD4+ T cells, fewer expanded clones and increased TCR diversity than the aged group, suggesting age selection.

Systemically healthy Caucasian individuals from Russia, roughly 40 in total and aged about 6 to 100 years, were included as donors. Each donor gave 8 to 10 milliliters of peripheral blood, collected into EDTA-treated Vacutainer tubes. Ficoll-Paque density-gradient centrifugation was used to isolate PBMCs, with at least 6 million per sample. Total RNA was extracted from PBMCs with Trizol reagent, with at least 6 micrograms obtained per sample. Naive CD45RAhigh/CD27high T cell percentages were measured by flow cytometry on a PBMC aliquot from every donor. Regarding this clonotype: There is no known antigen for this receptor. Qualities for individual bases were not recorded, and no much larger clone is one base off.

Library prep was done by 5' RACE. Sequencing was performed on an Illumina HiSeq 2500. The second PCR ran for about 7 to 11 cycles and used a J-beta primer mix along with a sample-barcoded 5' primer. Each TCR beta cDNA molecule received a unique molecular identifier from a template-switch 5' adaptor carrying 12 random nucleotides. Each sample yielded at least 3 million CDR3-containing paired-end reads. First-strand cDNA was synthesized from all RNA with the Mint cDNA synthesis kit, primed by a TRBC-specific oligonucleotide. Following uracil-DNA glycosylase treatment, a first 18-cycle PCR with universal primers M1SS and BC2_uni_R was performed on all cDNA. The paper's data handling went like this. Each sample was normalized by randomly selecting 1 million high-quality reads, each carrying a distinct molecular identifier. Instead of being binned into consensus sequences, reads with shared molecular identifiers were discarded. MiTCR, run with a Q25 quality threshold and the strictest error-elimination algorithm, handled CDR3 identification, clonotype clustering and error correction. Lower-bound total TCR beta diversity was estimated with a nonparametric unseen species model using Euler transformation. TCRdb took the public reads, trimmed them with fastp at Q25, ran MiXCR for clone calling and kept in-frame beta chains. For every CDR3 protein sequence, its rows merge into one entry that carries the most common genes and DNA. The V and J calls and clone size are TCRdb's, not the authors'. The sample table contains 600,000 to 1,000,000 distinct CDR3 sequences; only one count was recorded for roughly 50% of them. Jointly, the top ten make up about 20% of the sample.

The V end gives up 3 bases and the J end 5 bases, leaving 10 bases in the junction not matched to a gene. The CDR3 spans 16 residues, from the cysteine through the phenylalanine. Only the CDR3 DNA is retained, 48 bases long and in frame from the first base. According to the germline V gene, CDR1 reads SGHTA and CDR2 reads FQGNSA. The V and J genes are TRBV7-2 and TRBJ2-3; 8 central nucleotides agree with TRBD2. The TCR originated in a man younger than 45 in good health. Sequencing was carried out using blood. This receptor has the CDR3 CASSFRPGGVEDTQYF. The DNA is TGTGCCAGCAGCTTCAGGCCGGGGGGGGTCGAAGATACGCAGTATTTT.